This T cell receptor beta chain is drawn from a study of shared clonotypes between healthy human individuals. Each subset's genomic DNA was shared equally among a number of immunoSEQ plates. The data were produced by immunoSEQ multiplex PCR, yet TCRdb's version contains in-frame clones alone and is incomplete. The sample gives under 1,900,000 clones, approximately 98.5% of which show up once; 0.3% to 0.45% is in the top ten. Overall study findings and caveats: When naive CD4 clonotypes were compared across a few donors, about 4.8% were shared. Larger estimated richness was generally seen in naive subsets than in memory subsets.

Donors were healthy HIV-negative adults without recently reported acute infections or vaccinations. The V gene lost 1 base and the J gene lost 7 bases, with 19 bases spanning the gap. CDR1 is MGHRA, CDR2 YSYEKL, per germline. This CDR3 is built from 16 residues. On this clone itself: Antigen unknown.

The gene calls are TRBV4-1 and TRBJ1-2, with a tentative D call TRBD1 (5 bases). The origin of this receptor is a man younger than 45 in good health. The sequencing input was naive CD4+ T cells sorted from blood. Subset in this sample: CD45RA+ positively selected. CDR3 region: CASSQGGGAWRAGYTF. The DNA for the CDR3 is TGCGCCAGCAGCCAAGGCGGTGGGGCGTGGAGGGCTGGCTACACCTTC.